The rows below give T cell receptor beta chains drawn from one sample of a study of vaccination effects on CD4 cells after COVID-19. The antigens for these receptors are not known. Sequenced by immunoSEQ multiplex PCR; TCRdb stores in-frame clones only, minus some. Among 60,000 to 80,000 clones listed, around 70% were seen once. The material was CD4+ T cells from PBMCs cultured without peptide, obtained after COVID-19 vaccination. Receptors originate from a human donor who received a COVID-19 vaccine. The CDR3 runs from the conserved cysteine through the conserved F or W. A D gene is named only where the DNA matches it firmly. Not all rows give a size; the values are once, few, many and, for expanded clones, a class.

size	V	D	J	DNA	CDR3
NA	TRBV15	NA	TRBJ1-1	TGTGCCACCAGCAGGGCGGACCGGGCGGTTGAAGCTTTCTTT	CATSRADRAVEAFF
NA	TRBV7-8	TRBD1	TRBJ1-4	TGTGCCAGCAGCCCGCGACAGGGTGGGGAAAAACTGTTTTTT	CASSPRQGGEKLFF
once	TRBV18	TRBD1	TRBJ1-2	TGTGCCAGCTCAAGGGACAGTCCGAACTATGGCTACACCTTC	CASSRDSPNYGYTF
NA	TRBV28	NA	TRBJ1-2	TGTGCCAGCAGTCTTCGGACGGGATTCTATGGCTACACCTTC	CASSLRTGFYGYTF
NA	TRBV12-5	TRBD1	TRBJ2-3	TGTGCTAGTGGTCCGGACAGGGCTTCAGATACGCAGTATTTT	CASGPDRASDTQYF
NA	TRBV5-6	TRBD1	TRBJ1-6	TGTGCCAGCAGCACGGGACAGGTGAGCTCCTATAATTCACCCCTCCACTTT	CASSTGQVSSYNSPLHF
NA	TRBV29-1	TRBD1	TRBJ1-2	TGCAGCGTCGCAGGGACAGCTAACTATGGCTACACCTTC	CSVAGTANYGYTF
NA	TRBV10-1	NA	TRBJ1-4	TGCGCCAGCAGCCCAGACAGCGCGGGACATGAAAAACTGTTTTTT	CASSPDSAGHEKLFF
few	TRBV3-1/TRBV3-2	TRBD1	TRBJ1-4	TGTGCCAGCAGCCAAGGGGCAGGGGGACATGAAAAACTGTTTTTT	CASSQGAGGHEKLFF
NA	TRBV7-8	NA	TRBJ1-5	TGTGCCAGCAGCATGACAGACAGGATCAATCAGCCCCAGCATTTT	CASSMTDRINQPQHF
NA	TRBV27	TRBD1	TRBJ1-2	TGTGCCAGCAGTTTAGGGACAGGGGAAGGTTTGGTAAGGGGCTACACCTTC	CASSLGTGEGLVRGYTF
once	TRBV9	NA	TRBJ2-5	TGTGCCAGCAGCGTAACTGCGAGACAAGAGACCCAGTACTTC	CASSVTARQETQYF
NA	TRBV19	NA	TRBJ2-1	TGTGCCAGTACTCCCTCGCCCGGGAGCTCCTACAATGAGCAGTTCTTC	CASTPSPGSSYNEQFF
NA	TRBV6-5	TRBD1	TRBJ1-4	TGTGCCAGCAGTTACCTAGGACAGGGCAAAAATGAAAAACTGTTTTTT	CASSYLGQGKNEKLFF
few	TRBV27	NA	TRBJ1-1	TGTGCCAGCAGTTCACTTCGGGGAGGGGTTAACACTGAAGCTTTCTTT	CASSSLRGGVNTEAFF
few	TRBV30	NA	TRBJ1-1	TGTGCCTGGACTCCAGGATACGGGACACTCTATAACACTGAAGCTTTCTTT	CAWTPGYGTLYNTEAFF
NA	TRBV19	NA	TRBJ1-1	TGTGCCAGTAGTATTCAGGGAGTGAACACTGAAGCTTTCTTT	CASSIQGVNTEAFF
few	TRBV2	NA	TRBJ1-5	TGTGCCAGCAGGCAGGACGGTAGCAATCAGCCCCAGCATTTT	CASRQDGSNQPQHF
NA	TRBV6-4	NA	TRBJ2-3	TGTGCCAGCAGTAGAGACAGGAGCACAGATACGCAGTATTTT	CASSRDRSTDTQYF
NA	TRBV6-6	NA	TRBJ2-6	TGTGCCAGCACTGGGGCCAACGTCCTGACTTTC	CASTGANVLTF
NA	TRBV3-1/TRBV3-2	TRBD1	TRBJ1-1	TGTGCCAGCAGCCACCTCACAGGGGGCACTGAAGCTTTCTTT	CASSHLTGGTEAFF
NA	TRBV5-1	NA	TRBJ1-1	TGCGCCAGCAGCTTGGTAGGTCCGGCACTGAACACTGAAGCTTTCTTT	CASSLVGPALNTEAFF
NA	TRBV10-2	NA	TRBJ1-5	TGCGCCAGCAGTGAATCGGGGCTAGCGCAGCCCCAGCATTTT	CASSESGLAQPQHF
NA	TRBV5-6	TRBD1	TRBJ1-5	TGTGCCAGCAGCCCGGGATGGGACAGGGAATGGAGCAATCAGCCCCAGCATTTT	CASSPGWDREWSNQPQHF
NA	TRBV24-1	TRBD2	TRBJ2-3	TGTGCCACCAGTGATTCGGGCGGGGGGGCAGCAGATACGCAGTATTTT	CATSDSGGGAADTQYF
NA	TRBV7-2	NA	TRBJ1-5	TGTGCCAGCAGCTTAGGGGTCGGGATGGATCAGCCCCAGCATTTT	CASSLGVGMDQPQHF
NA	TRBV7-9	TRBD1	TRBJ1-5	TGTGCCAGCAGCTTAGAGGCAGGGGGGGTCAATCAGCCCCAGCATTTT	CASSLEAGGVNQPQHF